Shown below are 22 T cell receptor beta chains from a single sample sequenced in a study of blood T cell repertoires in COVID-19. Clones were sequenced by immunoSEQ multiplex PCR, and TCRdb holds only the in-frame ones, with some missing. The table shows about 140,000 clones, with about four fifths occurring only once. The sequencing input was peripheral blood. The receptors come from a man aged 65 to 79 who had recovered from COVID-19.

In regard to this clone: The junction departs from the called germline gene at one end, perhaps through a read error. The chain is built from TRBV10-1 and TRBJ1-3; D is unresolved. Germline CDR1 reads WNHNN; CDR2 reads SYGVQD (reference sequence). The CDR3 runs to 14 residues. The CDR3 DNA follows: TGCGCCAGCATTAACGGAGGGTTTGGAGACACCATATATTTT. This translates into CASINGGFGDTIYF.

The genes are TRBV6-2 or TRBV6-3 and TRBJ2-7; possible D gene TRBD2, 5 bases. This CDR3 comprises 13 residues. Germline assignment: CDR1 MNHEY and CDR2 SVGEGT. Trimming cost V 5 bases and J 3 bases, with 11 bases left between them. The CDR3: CASSIQEGYEQYF. In DNA, the CDR3 is TGTGCCAGCAGTATACAAGAGGGCTACGAGCAGTACTTC.

The V and J genes are TRBV19 and TRBJ2-4, with 9 bases that match TRBD1. The germline gives CDR1 LNHDA, CDR2 SQIVND (reference sequence). CDR3 length: 14 residues. V trimming: 4 bases; J trimming: 4 bases; junction bases outside the gene matches: 2. The CDR3 region is CASSRDREKNIQYF. CDR3 sequence (DNA): TGTGCCAGTAGTAGGGACAGGGAAAAAAACATTCAGTACTTC.

V and J are TRBV5-6 and TRBJ1-1; 7 positions match TRBD1. CDR3 length: 16 residues. The V gene end was trimmed by 2 bases and the J gene end by 0 bases; junction bases not matched to a gene: 7. Germline-derived CDR1 and CDR2 are SGHDT and YYEEEE. The CDR3 sequence is CASSFWVGGLNTEAFF. In DNA, the CDR3 is TGTGCCAGCAGCTTTTGGGTAGGGGGCTTGAACACTGAAGCTTTCTTT.

The chain joins TRBV12-3 or TRBV12-4 to TRBJ2-7, with D perhaps TRBD2 (5 bases). The CDR3 is made up of 11 amino acids. V shed 6 bases and J shed 6 bases, with 9 bases lying between them. This CDR3 reads CASRNRGEQYF. The CDR3 nucleotides are TGTGCCAGCAGAAATCGGGGCGAGCAGTACTTC.

The chain links TRBV4-2 to TRBJ2-7, with 7 bases that match TRBD1. Germline loops: CDR1 LGHNA, CDR2 YNFKEQ. The CDR3 runs 16 residues. V dropped 1 base and J dropped 1; count of bases not matched to a gene: 7. Written as DNA, the CDR3 is TGTGCCAGCAGCCAAGGGGGACAGACCGGTTCCTACGAGCAGTACTTC. Translation: CASSQGGQTGSYEQYF.

This clone was recorded once. Relative to the germline gene, one junction end is altered; a read error may explain this. This rearrangement joins TRBV4-1 to TRBJ2-5, with D possibly TRBD2 on 5 matching bases. Germline CDR1 reads MGHRA; CDR2 reads YSYEKL. The CDR3 has 11 residues. The CDR3 DNA sequence: TGCGCCAGCAGCCAAGGGGAGATCCAGTACTTC. It specifies CASSQGEIQYF.

The V gene is TRBV6-2 or TRBV6-3, the J gene TRBJ2-3; tentative D call: TRBD2 (7 bases). CDR1 MNHEY and CDR2 SVGEGT come from the germline V gene. The CDR3 is 18 amino acids. V gave up 5 bases and J gave up 0 bases, with 21 bases separating them. CDR3: CASSPLGGRERSTDTQYF. The CDR3 DNA is TGTGCCAGCAGTCCCTTAGGGGGGAGGGAGAGGAGCACAGATACGCAGTATTTT.

The V call is TRBV4-1, the J call TRBJ1-1; 9 nucleotides agree with TRBD1. CDR3 length: 16 amino acids. V dropped 1 base and J dropped 5; count of bases not matched to a gene: 8. Germline V gene data show CDR1 as MGHRA and CDR2 as YSYEKL. The CDR3 spells CASSQVLGQGSTEAFF. The CDR3 DNA reads TGCGCCAGCAGCCAAGTATTAGGACAGGGGTCGACTGAAGCTTTCTTT.

The chain is built from TRBV6-5 and TRBJ2-7; weak D call: TRBD1 (6 bases). Per the germline V gene, CDR1 is MNHEY and CDR2 is SVGAGI. The CDR3 has 14 amino acids. The germline V and J ends were trimmed by 5 bases and 0 bases, with 11 bases remaining between them. The CDR3 here is CASSRAGDSYEQYF. CDR3 nucleotide sequence: TGTGCCAGCAGTAGGGCAGGGGACTCCTACGAGCAGTACTTC.

V and J are TRBV4-1 and TRBJ2-5; possibly TRBD2 for D (5 bases). Germline V gene lookup returns CDR1 MGHRA and CDR2 YSYEKL. Trimming took off 1 base at V and 2 bases at J, with 11 bases between the two ends. This CDR3 is built from 15 residues. The CDR3, as DNA: TGCGCCAGCAGCCAAGTACTCGCGGGTCAAGAGACCCAGTACTTC. Translation: CASSQVLAGQETQYF.

This clone has just a few counts. The V and J genes are TRBV10-3 and TRBJ2-1, with 15 nucleotides matching TRBD2. The CDR3 runs 15 residues. With 10 bases clipped from V and 8 bases from J, the junction kept 9 bases outside the gene matches. From germline, CDR1 is ENHRY and CDR2 SYGVKD. CDR3 coding DNA: TGTGCCACCGGGACTAGCGGGAGGTTTAGCCATGAGCAGTTCTTC. Translation gives CATGTSGRFSHEQFF.

This clone has ten or more counts. The chain combines TRBV18 with TRBJ2-1, with no clear D. The CDR3 runs to 13 residues. Trimming took 3 bases from V and 6 from J, leaving 9 bases between them. Germline lookup yields CDR1 KGHSH and CDR2 LQKENI. The CDR3 is CASSPVVGNEQFF. In nucleotides, the CDR3 is TGTGCCAGCTCACCGGTAGTCGGCAATGAGCAGTTCTTC.

The chain uses TRBV6-6 and TRBJ1-2; a weak D match, TRBD1 (6 bases). V gave up 7 bases and J gave up 6 bases, with 21 bases separating them. This CDR3 region has 15 residues. Looked up from germline, CDR1 is MNHNY and CDR2 is SVGAGI (reference sequence). The CDR3 is CASKFAPGQGDGYTF. CDR3 coding DNA: TGTGCCAGCAAGTTCGCGCCGGGACAAGGGGATGGCTACACCTTC.

This clone was detected once. The V call is TRBV7-8, the J call TRBJ2-7, with D tentatively TRBD1 (6 bases). V dropped 5 bases and J dropped 2 bases, with 16 bases sitting between them. Per the germline V gene, CDR1 is SGHVS and CDR2 is FQNEAQ. There are 15 residues in the CDR3. The CDR3 DNA reads as TGTGCCAGCAGCACTCAGGGGAATGCCGCCTACGAGCAGTACTTC. It codes for CASSTQGNAAYEQYF.

This clone was seen a single time. The chain is built from TRBV30 and TRBJ1-1; 9 bases line up with TRBD1. The length of the CDR3 is 14 residues. Germline CDR1 reads GTSNPN; CDR2 reads SVGIG (reference sequence). V shed 5 bases, J shed 0 bases, and the junction held 4 bases outside the gene matches. The DNA for the CDR3 is TGTGCCTGGTCCGGACAGGGGTTGAACACTGAAGCTTTCTTT. This encodes CAWSGQGLNTEAFF.

This rearrangement joins TRBV6-5 to TRBJ2-6, with 7 bases that match TRBD1. The length of the CDR3 is 16 residues. V gave up 2 bases and J gave up 0 bases; unmatched junction bases: 1. In germline, CDR1 is MNHEY, CDR2 SVGAGI. Here the CDR3 reads CASSYTGDSGANVLTF. CDR3 in DNA: TGTGCCAGCAGTTACACAGGGGACTCTGGGGCCAACGTCCTGACTTTC.

The V call is TRBV2, the J call TRBJ2-3; 8 nucleotides agree with TRBD2. CDR1 and CDR2 from the germline V gene are SNHLY and FYNNEI. Trimming cost V 6 bases and J 2 bases; bases outside gene matches: 7. The CDR3 runs 15 residues. The DNA of the CDR3 is TGTGCCAGCAGGTCCTTAGCGGGATACACAGATACGCAGTATTTT. Encoded protein: CASRSLAGYTDTQYF. The full variable domain, in which reference TRBV2 and TRBJ2-3 provide the parts outside the CDR3, is EPEVTQTPSHQVTQMGQEVILRCVPISNHLYFYWYRQILGQKVEFLVSFYNNEISEKSEIFDDQFSVERPDGSNFTLKIRSTKLEDSAMYFCASRSLAGYTDTQYFGPGTRLTVL.

This clone was picked up a small number of times. The chain links TRBV24-1 to TRBJ1-3; TRBD1 matches 9 bases. Germline CDR1 is KGHDR and CDR2 is SFDVKD. Trimming took 4 bases from V and 1 from J; bases not matched to a gene: 4. The CDR3 is 16 residues long. The CDR3 loop is CATSEWTGESGNTIYF. The CDR3, as DNA: TGTGCCACCAGTGAGTGGACAGGGGAGTCTGGAAACACCATATATTTT.

The chain carries TRBV14 and TRBJ2-1; D gene unclear. Germline-derived CDR1 and CDR2 are SGHDN and FVKESK. V was cut by 3 bases and J by 9 bases, with 6 bases left in between. The CDR3 loop spans 11 amino acids. CDR3 residues: CASSQASEQFF. The CDR3 coding sequence is TGTGCCAGCAGCCAGGCTAGTGAGCAGTTCTTC. Complete variable domain (other parts from reference TRBV14 and TRBJ2-1): EAGVTQFPSHSVIEKGQTVTLRCDPISGHDNLYWYRRVMGKEIKFLLHFVKESKQDESGMPNNRFLAERTGGTYSTLKVQPAELEDSGVYFCASSQASEQFFGPGTRLTVL.

This clone was seen a single time. The CDR3 DNA sequence: TGTGCCAGTAGTAAGGAGACGGCCTATGGCTACACCTTC. Translated: CASSKETAYGYTF. This chain uses TRBV19 with TRBJ1-2, with no clear D. V was clipped by 4 bases and J by 4 bases, with 10 bases between them. CDR1 and CDR2 from the germline V gene are LNHDA and SQIVND (reference sequence). The CDR3 extends over 13 amino acids. The entire variable domain, with the rest obtained from reference TRBV19 and TRBJ1-2, is as follows: DGGITQSPKYLFRKEGQNVTLSCEQNLNHDAMYWYRQDPGQGLRLIYYSQIVNDFQKGDIAEGYSVSREKKESFPLTVTSAQKNPTAFYLCASSKETAYGYTFGSGTRLTVV.

The rearrangement uses TRBV7-9 and TRBJ2-7; a possible D gene is TRBD2 (6 bases). The CDR3 contains 13 residues. Germline-derived CDR1 and CDR2 are SEHNR and FQNEAQ (reference sequence). V was pared by 5 bases and J by 6 bases, with 14 bases between. CDR3 DNA: TGTGCCAGCAGCAACTTCGGGGGACTCGAGCAGTACTTC. It yields the protein CASSNFGGLEQYF.